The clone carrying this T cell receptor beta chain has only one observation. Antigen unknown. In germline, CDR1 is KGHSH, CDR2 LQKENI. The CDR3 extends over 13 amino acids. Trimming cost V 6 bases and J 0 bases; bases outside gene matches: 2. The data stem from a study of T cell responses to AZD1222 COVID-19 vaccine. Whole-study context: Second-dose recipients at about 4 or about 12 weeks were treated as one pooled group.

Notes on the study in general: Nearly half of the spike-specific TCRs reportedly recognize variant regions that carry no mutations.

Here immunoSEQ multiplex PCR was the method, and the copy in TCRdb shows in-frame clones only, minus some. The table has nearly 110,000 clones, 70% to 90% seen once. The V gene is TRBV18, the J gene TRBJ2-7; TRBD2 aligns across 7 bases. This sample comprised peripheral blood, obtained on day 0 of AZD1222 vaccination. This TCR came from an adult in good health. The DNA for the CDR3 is TGTGCCAGCTCCCCGGGGGGCTCCTACGAGCAGTACTTC. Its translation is CASSPGGSYEQYF.